The clone carrying this TCR beta chain occurred once. TCRdb's copy holds only in-frame clones and misses some; the assay was immunoSEQ multiplex PCR. The sample has under 850,000 clones, 55% to 75% seen once. V lost 2 bases to trimming and J lost 6 bases, with 11 bases between them. CDR1 and CDR2 (germline): LGHNA, YNFKEQ. This CDR3 comprises 14 residues. The sample originates from a study of shared clonotypes between healthy human individuals. Material for sequencing was memory CD4+ T cells sorted from blood. Subset in this sample: CD45RA-negative fraction. This rearrangement joins TRBV4-2 to TRBJ2-1, with a weak D call TRBD1 (5 bases). This TCR was sampled from a woman in her thirties in good health. CDR3 bases: TGTGCCAGCAGCCAACCTATACAGGCCAATGAGCAGTTCTTC. It translates to CASSQPIQANEQFF.